A selection of T cell receptor beta chains follows, all from one sample in a study of OX40 agonist ivuxolimab in advanced cancers. The table came from immunoSEQ multiplex PCR; TCRdb's copy has only in-frame clones and leaves some out. Of 50,000 to 60,000 clones listed, approximately 87% are singletons. Source: CD4+ or CD8+ T cells sorted from blood, taken in a trial of the OX40 agonist ivuxolimab. The receptor source for this set is an adult with an advanced solid tumor such as melanoma, head and neck, liver or kidney cancer. The CDR3 runs from the conserved cysteine through the conserved F or W. A D gene is named only where the DNA matches it firmly. The size entry is marked missing in some rows and otherwise reads once, few, many or a size class.

NA,once,TRBJ2-2,TRBV4-1,TGCGCCAGCAGCCAACCCACTAGGAACACCGGGGAGCTGTTTTTT,CASSQPTRNTGELFF
TRBD1,NA,TRBJ2-7,TRBV6-1,TGTGCCAGCAGTGAAAGGCAGGGGGCCGGCTACGAGCAGTACTTC,CASSERQGAGYEQYF
NA,NA,TRBJ2-7,TRBV5-3,TGTGCCAGAAGCCCAAAAGGACAGCCAGGACCGTCCTACGAGCAGTACTTC,CARSPKGQPGPSYEQYF
NA,once,TRBJ1-1,TRBV7-8,TGTGCCAGCAGCCCAAGGGTCGACAGGATGAACACTGAAGCTTTCTTT,CASSPRVDRMNTEAFF
NA,NA,TRBJ2-1,TRBV29-1,TGCAGCGTTGTCACCCTCGTTGCAGCCAATGAGCAGTTCTTC,CSVVTLVAANEQFF
NA,NA,TRBJ2-2,TRBV29-1,TGCAGCGTCAGTAGGGGTGGGATGAACACCGGGGAGCTGTTTTTT,CSVSRGGMNTGELFF
NA,once,TRBJ2-7,TRBV6-6,TGTGCCAGCAGGCTCTACGAGGAGCAGTACTTC,CASRLYEEQYF
NA,once,TRBJ2-7,TRBV5-8,TGTGCCAGCAGCGTGGACCCATACTACGAGCAGTACTTC,CASSVDPYYEQYF
NA,NA,TRBJ2-7,TRBV5-1,TGCGCCAGCAGCTTATTGGGAGACTCCTACGAGCAGTACTTC,CASSLLGDSYEQYF
TRBD1,NA,TRBJ2-7,TRBV10-3,TGTGCCATCAGTTCAGGACAGGGGGCCTCCTACGAGCAGTACTTC,CAISSGQGASYEQYF
NA,NA,TRBJ1-1,TRBV7-8,TGTGCCAGCAGCTTAATGGCGCCAGGGTCGAACACTGAAGCTTTCTTT,CASSLMAPGSNTEAFF
NA,once,TRBJ1-3,TRBV5-4,TGTGCCAGCAGCTTGGGAGAGCTGCGGGGGGCTGGAAACACCATATATTTT,CASSLGELRGAGNTIYF
NA,NA,TRBJ2-5,TRBV7-9,TGTGCCAGCAGCCCAAACCCGGGGATAGCGGTAGAAGAGACCCAGTACTTC,CASSPNPGIAVEETQYF